The clone carrying this T cell receptor beta chain occurred many times. What it binds is not known. The library protocol tagged each TCR cDNA with a unique molecular identifier. Using its own MiXCR run on the 5' RACE reads, TCRdb lists one record per CDR3 protein. Of about 100,000 distinct CDR3 sequences in the sample, roughly a fifth were seen once. The source of the sample is a study of spatial heterogeneity in lung cancer. Study-wide findings and caveats: Among blood samples, ubiquitous expanded tumor TCRs appeared more at resection than at follow-up.

Looked up from germline, CDR1 is ENHRY and CDR2 is SYGVKD. V shed 0 bases and J shed 9 bases, with 6 bases lying between them. This CDR3 is built from 13 residues. Time point noted: blood at routine non-recurrence follow-up after resection. This sequence joins TRBV10-3 and TRBJ1-6; D uncertain. The clonotype was recovered from a male donor with early-stage non-small cell lung cancer. The sequencing here drew on PBMCs, taken at follow-up. CDR3 sequence (DNA): TGTGCCATCAGTGAGTCGAACGGTTCACCCCTCCACTTT. Translated: CAISESNGSPLHF.